Included here is one TCR beta chain sequence, with context. The CDR3 is 15 amino acids. With 1 base clipped from V and 3 bases from J, the junction kept 2 bases outside the gene matches. In germline, CDR1 is SEHNR, CDR2 FQNEAQ (reference sequence). These data are taken from a study of blood T cell repertoires in COVID-19. In the study's own analysis: Estimation of nucleated cell counts was performed using reference gene primer amplification. The assay was immunoSEQ multiplex PCR, and TCRdb's table has in-frame clones only and misses some. V, J and clone size reflect that table, while D and trimming were determined from the DNA. The sample carries about 300,000 clones, roughly 85% recorded once.

This sequence was found in a woman aged 45-59 years who had recovered from COVID-19. Sequencing was performed on peripheral blood. The chain couples TRBV7-9 to TRBJ1-5; TRBD1 aligns across 8 bases. CDR3 sequence (DNA): TGTGCCAGCAGCTTAGGACAGGGGAACAATCAGCCCCAGCATTTT. Protein sequence: CASSLGQGNNQPQHF.